What follows describes a single T cell receptor beta chain. The antigen is undetermined. The data derive from a study of blood T cells in healthy people across ages. A second about 6 to 11 cycle PCR used barcoded and J-beta primers. Via MiXCR, TCRdb re-called the 5' RACE reads, giving one row per CDR3 protein. The sample yields 650,000 to 1,000,000 distinct CDR3 sequences, 35% to 40% seen once. General study findings and limits: Fewer expanded clones and more diversity marked long-lived versus aged donors. Any conclusive comparison of naive versus antigen-experienced cells was prevented by using unsorted PBMCs.

Isolation of PBMCs gave at least 7 million cells per sample. Total RNA, at least 5.5 micrograms per sample, came from PBMCs. This CDR3 has 13 amino acids. The TCR originated in a man between 18 and 35 years old in good health. This sequence joins TRBV21-1 and TRBJ1-2. TRBV21-1 is designated a pseudogene. The sequenced sample consisted of blood. In DNA, the CDR3 is TGTGCCAGCAGCAAACGTTCGGGTAATGGCTACACCTTC. It encodes CASSKRSGNGYTF.